Listed below are T cell receptor beta chains from one sample, sequenced in a study of blood T cell repertoires in COVID-19. Sequencing was performed with immunoSEQ multiplex PCR; in TCRdb, only in-frame clones are kept and a portion is missing. The sample has tens of thousands of clones, roughly 84% seen once. Sequenced: peripheral blood. These receptors all stem from a woman older than 75 in a cohort sampled during active or convalescent COVID-19. Both conserved end residues are part of each CDR3. A D gene is named only where the DNA matches it firmly. Clone sizes are given selectively: once, few, many, or a class where the clone is expanded.

TRBD1 | TRBJ2-7 | once | TRBV7-6 | TGTGCCAGCAGTCGGGACAGGGGCTACGAGCAGTACTTC | CASSRDRGYEQYF
NA | TRBJ2-3 | once | TRBV20-1 | TGCAGTGCTAGTCCTAGGGAGTGGGATACGCAGTATTTT | CSASPREWDTQYF
NA | TRBJ2-7 | NA | TRBV28 | TGTGCCAGCAGTGGTCACGGGACTCGTCTCTCCTACGAGCAGTACTTC | CASSGHGTRLSYEQYF
NA | TRBJ2-5 | NA | TRBV29-1 | TGCAGCGTTGATGTGCAGAAACAGAAAGAGACCCAGTACTTC | CSVDVQKQKETQYF
NA | TRBJ1-1 | NA | TRBV9 | TGTGCCAGCAGCGTAGGCCCAGAAAACACTGAAGCTTTCTTT | CASSVGPENTEAFF
NA | TRBJ1-1 | NA | TRBV27 | TGTGCCAGCAGTTTATCGATGGGGGCAGGCACTGAAGCTTTCTTT | CASSLSMGAGTEAFF
TRBD2 | TRBJ2-1 | NA | TRBV10-1 | TGCGCCAGCAGTGAAGGGACTAGCGGGCGGGGGTACAATGAGCAGTTCTTC | CASSEGTSGRGYNEQFF
TRBD1 | TRBJ1-1 | NA | TRBV6-5 | TGTGCCAGCAGTTACTCCCGGCGGACAGGGGCCACTGAAGCTTTCTTT | CASSYSRRTGATEAFF
TRBD1 | TRBJ1-1 | NA | TRBV7-3 | TGTGCCAGCAGCCCATGGACAGGGGGGAACACTGAAGCTTTCTTT | CASSPWTGGNTEAFF
TRBD1 | TRBJ1-5 | few | TRBV2 | TGTGCCAGCAACCCCGACAGGGTCAGTCAGCCCCAGCATTTT | CASNPDRVSQPQHF
TRBD1 | TRBJ1-1 | NA | TRBV5-1 | TGCGCCAGCAGCTTGGGAGGGACAGGGAACACTGAAGCTTTCTTT | CASSLGGTGNTEAFF
TRBD2 | TRBJ2-1 | NA | TRBV11-2 | TGTGCCAGCAGCAGGGGGACTAGTCGTAGCCATGAGCAGTTCTTC | CASSRGTSRSHEQFF
NA | TRBJ2-7 | NA | TRBV21-1 | TGTGCCAGCAGCAATAGGGAGGTTGGGGACAGGGGAACCTACGAGCAGTACTTC | CASSNREVGDRGTYEQYF
NA | TRBJ1-1 | NA | TRBV7-9 | TGTGCCAGCAGCTTAGAGATTCGGTTGGGGGCCACTGAAGCTTTCTTT | CASSLEIRLGATEAFF
TRBD1 | TRBJ2-5 | NA | TRBV19 | TGTGCCACGACAGGGGGCGCTCTGGGGGAGACCCAGTACTTC | CATTGGALGETQYF
NA | TRBJ1-1 | NA | TRBV27 | TGTGCCAGCAGTTTTGCGGGGGCGAACACTGAAGCTTTCTTT | CASSFAGANTEAFF
NA | TRBJ1-1 | NA | TRBV13 | TGTGCCAGCAGCTTAGGCACCCGGGGGGCTGAAGCTTTCTTT | CASSLGTRGAEAFF
NA | TRBJ1-1 | NA | TRBV11-3 | TGTGCCAGCAGCTCGGGGGATGGGGAGAACACTGAAGCTTTCTTT | CASSSGDGENTEAFF
TRBD1 | TRBJ1-1 | NA | TRBV9 | TGTGCCAGCAGACCGGACAGGGAAGGCACTGAAGCTTTCTTT | CASRPDREGTEAFF
TRBD1 | TRBJ1-2 | few | TRBV4-1 | TGCGCCAGCAGCCAACCCGGGACAGGGGACGGCTACACCTTC | CASSQPGTGDGYTF
TRBD2 | TRBJ2-2 | NA | TRBV4-1 | TGCGCCAGCAGCCAAGACGGACTAGCGGGAGGGTTCGGGGAGCTGTTTTTT | CASSQDGLAGGFGELFF
NA | TRBJ1-2 | NA | TRBV6-5 | TGTGCCAGCAAGGGCGGGGGGGGCCTTAACTATGGCTACACCTTC | CASKGGGGLNYGYTF
NA | TRBJ1-1 | NA | TRBV11-3 | TGTGCCAGCAGCTTAGCTCAGGGGAGAATGACTGAAGCTTTCTTT | CASSLAQGRMTEAFF
TRBD1 | TRBJ1-5 | NA | TRBV27 | TGTGCCAGCAGCCAGGGGACAGTCAATAATCAGCCCCAGCATTTT | CASSQGTVNNQPQHF
NA | TRBJ1-2 | NA | TRBV24-1 | TGTGCCACCAGTGACCAGTATTATGGCTACACCTTC | CATSDQYYGYTF
NA | TRBJ1-1 | NA | TRBV10-3 | TGTGCCATCAGTGCGGAAGGGGTGGGAGAAGCTTTCTTT | CAISAEGVGEAFF
NA | TRBJ2-5 | once | TRBV7-7 | TGTGCTAGCAGCTCGGACAGACAAGAGACCCAGTACTTC | CASSSDRQETQYF
NA | TRBJ2-1 | NA | TRBV5-6 | TGTGCCAGCAGCTTGGTCCTCGGGGAGCAGTTCTTC | CASSLVLGEQFF
TRBD1 | TRBJ2-3 | NA | TRBV19 | TGTGCCAGTAATCGGCAGGGGGCAGAGAGAGATACGCAGTATTTT | CASNRQGAERDTQYF
NA | TRBJ1-1 | NA | TRBV4-1 | TGCGCCAGCAGCCGCAGGAACACTGAAGCTTTCTTT | CASSRRNTEAFF
NA | TRBJ1-1 | NA | TRBV3-1/TRBV3-2 | TGTGCCAGCACGAGGGGGGGCTTGAACACTGAAGCTTTCTTT | CASTRGGLNTEAFF
NA | TRBJ1-1 | NA | TRBV10-2 | TGCGCCAGCGGGTCCGGGGGGCGCAACACTGAAGCTTTCTTT | CASGSGGRNTEAFF